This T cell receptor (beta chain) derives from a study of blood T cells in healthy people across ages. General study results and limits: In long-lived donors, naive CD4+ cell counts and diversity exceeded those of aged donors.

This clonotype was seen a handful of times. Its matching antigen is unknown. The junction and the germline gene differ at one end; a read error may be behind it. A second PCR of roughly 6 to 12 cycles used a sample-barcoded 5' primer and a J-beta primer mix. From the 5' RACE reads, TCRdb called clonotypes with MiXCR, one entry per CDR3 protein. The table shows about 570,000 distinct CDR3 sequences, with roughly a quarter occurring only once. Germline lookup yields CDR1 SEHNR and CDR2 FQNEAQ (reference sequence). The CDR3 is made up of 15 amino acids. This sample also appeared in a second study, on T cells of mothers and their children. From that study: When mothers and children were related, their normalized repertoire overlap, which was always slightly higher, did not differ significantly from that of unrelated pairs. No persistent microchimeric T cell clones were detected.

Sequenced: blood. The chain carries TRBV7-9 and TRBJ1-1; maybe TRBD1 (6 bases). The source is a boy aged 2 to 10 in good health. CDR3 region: CASSPGQRMNTEASF. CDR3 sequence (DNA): TGTGCCAGCAGCCCGGGACAAAGGATGAACACTGAAGCTTCCTTT.